This is a list of T cell receptor beta chains from one sample in a study of blood T cell repertoires in COVID-19. The table came from immunoSEQ multiplex PCR; TCRdb's copy has only in-frame clones and leaves some out. The repertoire consists of about 250,000 clones, with about 89% occurring once and the leading ten covering 0.94%. The sequencing sample was made of peripheral blood. The receptors derive from a woman in her forties who had recovered from COVID-19. Each CDR3 is given with its conserved first and last residue. A D gene is named only where the DNA matches it firmly. Only part of the rows carry a size: once, few, many, or a class if the clone is expanded.

TRBD2	TRBV19	TRBJ2-7	-	CASSHRDYLYEQYF	TGTGCCAGTAGTCACCGGGACTACCTATACGAGCAGTACTTC
-	TRBV27	TRBJ2-7	once	CASSPRTGGAGVGEQYF	TGTGCCAGCAGTCCTAGGACTGGGGGGGCGGGAGTAGGTGAGCAGTACTTC
TRBD2	TRBV4-2	TRBJ2-3	-	CASSQDLASGRGDTQYF	TGTGCCAGCAGCCAAGATCTTGCGAGCGGGAGAGGTGATACGCAGTATTTT
-	TRBV19	TRBJ2-2	-	CASRRGIANTGELFF	TGTGCCAGTCGCCGGGGGATCGCGAACACCGGGGAGCTGTTTTTT
-	TRBV5-1	TRBJ1-6	-	CASSLGQGGSPLHF	TGCGCCAGCAGCTTGGGGCAGGGAGGTTCACCCCTCCACTTT
-	TRBV12-2	TRBJ2-3	-	CASRSIQGGSLTSSTDTQYF	TGTGCAAGTCGCTCGATACAGGGCGGGTCTTTAACCTCCTCCACAGATACGCAGTATTTT
-	TRBV3-1/TRBV3-2	TRBJ2-7	-	CASSQASGEQYF	TGTGCCAGCAGCCAAGCTTCGGGAGAGCAGTACTTC
TRBD1	TRBV28	TRBJ1-4	-	CASSTGTGASTNEKLFF	TGTGCCAGCAGTACCGGGACAGGGGCGTCAACTAATGAAAAACTGTTTTTT
TRBD1	TRBV29-1	TRBJ2-1	-	CSVEGGQGLGNEQFF	TGCAGCGTTGAAGGGGGACAGGGGCTTGGCAATGAGCAGTTCTTC
-	TRBV7-2	TRBJ1-1	-	CASSLPTTGVETEAFF	TGTGCCAGCAGCTTACCTACTACGGGGGTTGAAACTGAAGCTTTCTTT
TRBD1	TRBV5-1	TRBJ2-7	-	CASRADPTGGSEQYF	TGCGCCAGCCGCGCGGACCCGACAGGGGGATCCGAGCAGTACTTC
-	TRBV6-5	TRBJ1-2	-	CASSPKGNVAYGYTF	TGTGCCAGCAGTCCTAAAGGGAATGTAGCGTATGGCTACACCTTC
TRBD1	TRBV7-8	TRBJ2-7	-	CASSPLLGQGNYEQYF	TGTGCCAGCAGCCCCTTGCTAGGACAGGGGAACTACGAGCAGTACTTC
TRBD1	TRBV28	TRBJ2-7	-	CASSPTGGVIYEQYF	TGTGCCAGCAGTCCCACAGGGGGCGTTATCTACGAGCAGTACTTC
TRBD2	TRBV25-1	TRBJ2-1	once	CASNGLAGPRDEQFF	TGTGCCAGCAACGGGCTAGCGGGACCCAGGGATGAGCAGTTCTTC